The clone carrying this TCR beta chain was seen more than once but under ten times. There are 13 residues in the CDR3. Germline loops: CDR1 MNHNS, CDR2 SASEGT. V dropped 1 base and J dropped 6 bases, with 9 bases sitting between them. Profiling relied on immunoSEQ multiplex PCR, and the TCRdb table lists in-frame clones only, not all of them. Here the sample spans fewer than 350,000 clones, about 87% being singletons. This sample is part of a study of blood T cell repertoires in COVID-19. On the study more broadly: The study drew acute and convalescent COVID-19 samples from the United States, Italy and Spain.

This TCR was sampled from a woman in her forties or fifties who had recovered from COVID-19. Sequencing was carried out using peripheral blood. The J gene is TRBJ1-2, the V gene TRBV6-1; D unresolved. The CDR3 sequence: CASSEGASDGYTF. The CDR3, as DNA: TGTGCCAGCAGTGAAGGAGCGAGTGATGGCTACACCTTC.